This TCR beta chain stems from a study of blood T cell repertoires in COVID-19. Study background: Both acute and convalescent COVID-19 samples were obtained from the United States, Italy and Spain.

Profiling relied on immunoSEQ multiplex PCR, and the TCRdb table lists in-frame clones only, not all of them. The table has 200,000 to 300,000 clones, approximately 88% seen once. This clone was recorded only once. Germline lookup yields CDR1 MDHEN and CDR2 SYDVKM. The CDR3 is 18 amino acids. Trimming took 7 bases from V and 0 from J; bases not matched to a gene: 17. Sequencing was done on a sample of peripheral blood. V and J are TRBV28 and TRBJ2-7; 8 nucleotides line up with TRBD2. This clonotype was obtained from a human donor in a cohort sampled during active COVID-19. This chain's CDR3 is CASIPLLAGGWSSYEQYF. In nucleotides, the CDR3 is TGTGCCAGCATCCCCTTACTGGCGGGAGGTTGGAGCTCCTACGAGCAGTACTTC.